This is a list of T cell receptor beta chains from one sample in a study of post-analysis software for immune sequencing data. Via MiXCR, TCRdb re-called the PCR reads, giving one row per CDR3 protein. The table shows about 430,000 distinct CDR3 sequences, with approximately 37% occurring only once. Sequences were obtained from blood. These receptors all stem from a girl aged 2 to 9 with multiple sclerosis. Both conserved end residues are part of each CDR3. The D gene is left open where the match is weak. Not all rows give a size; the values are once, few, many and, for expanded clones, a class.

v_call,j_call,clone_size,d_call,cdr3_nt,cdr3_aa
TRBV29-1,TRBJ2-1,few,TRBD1,TGCAGCGTTGAAACAGGGGTTGGCAATGAGCAGTTCTTC,CSVETGVGNEQFF
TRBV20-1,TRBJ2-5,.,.,TGCAGTGCTAGAGATCCTGGCCGGGACAAAAGGATAGACGCCCAGTACTTC,CSARDPGRDKRIDAQYF
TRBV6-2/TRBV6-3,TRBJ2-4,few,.,TGTGCCAGCCGCGACGGACAGAACAAAAACATTCAGTACTTC,CASRDGQNKNIQYF
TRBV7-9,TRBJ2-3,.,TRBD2,TGTGCCAGCAGCTCCTCCCGGAGCGGGGTAAGGGATACGCAGTATTTT,CASSSSRSGVRDTQYF
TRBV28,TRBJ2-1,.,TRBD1,TGTGCCAGCAGACGGACAGGGCCCTACAATGAGCAGTTCTTC,CASRRTGPYNEQFF
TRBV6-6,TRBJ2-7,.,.,TGTGCCAGCAGTTTGGACAGACACAATGAGCAGTACTTC,CASSLDRHNEQYF
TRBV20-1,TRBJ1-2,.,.,TGCAGTGCTAGAGATCGGGTCAGGGTCTATGGCTACACCTTC,CSARDRVRVYGYTF
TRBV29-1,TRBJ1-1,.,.,TGCAGCGTTGAAGATCAACTGCTGAACACTGAAGCTTTCTTT,CSVEDQLLNTEAFF
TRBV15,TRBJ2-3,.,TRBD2,TGTGCCGCCAGCAGAGAGGCCCTAGCGGCTCGGCCAGATACGCAGTATTTT,CAASREALAARPDTQYF
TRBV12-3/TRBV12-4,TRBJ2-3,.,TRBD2,TGTGCCAGCAGTCGGCTAGCGGGAGTTGGAACAGATACGCAGTATTTT,CASSRLAGVGTDTQYF
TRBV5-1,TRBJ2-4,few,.,TGCGCCAGCAGCTTGGGGACCATTCAGTACTTC,CASSLGTIQYF
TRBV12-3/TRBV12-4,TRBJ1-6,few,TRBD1,TGTGCCAGCAGTTTAGAAGACAGGGAGTTTTCACCCCTCCACTTT,CASSLEDREFSPLHF
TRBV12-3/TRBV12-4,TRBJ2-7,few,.,TGTGCCAGCAGTTTGGACGGGACCTACGAGCAGTACTTC,CASSLDGTYEQYF
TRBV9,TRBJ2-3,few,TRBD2,TGTGCCAGCAGCGAAACGGGGGGGACTCATGCTTATACGCAGTATTTT,CASSETGGTHAYTQYF
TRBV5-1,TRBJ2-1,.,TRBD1,TGCGCCAGCAGGCCCGGGACAGGGGCCGAGAAGTTCTTC,CASRPGTGAEKFF
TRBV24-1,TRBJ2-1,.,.,TGTGCCACCAGCCGGGACATAAACAATGAGCAGTTCTTC,CATSRDINNEQFF
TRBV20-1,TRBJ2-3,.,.,TGCAGTGCTAGAGACTCCACTAGCACAGATACGCAGTATTTT,CSARDSTSTDTQYF
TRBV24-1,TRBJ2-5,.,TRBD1,TGTGCCACAAGTGGGGCCGCGACAGGGGTGAGGGAGACCCAGTACTTC,CATSGAATGVRETQYF
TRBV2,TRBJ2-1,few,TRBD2,TGTGCCAGCAGGTTAGCGGGAGTCAATGAGCAGTTCTTC,CASRLAGVNEQFF
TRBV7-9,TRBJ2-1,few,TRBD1,TGTGCCAGCAGCGACAGGGCCTTATACAATGAGCAGTTCTTC,CASSDRALYNEQFF
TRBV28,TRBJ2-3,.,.,TGTGCCAGCAGCCAGCCTACCAGCAATAGAGATACGCAGTATTTT,CASSQPTSNRDTQYF
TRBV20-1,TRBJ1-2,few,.,TGCAGTGCTAGCCAGGGGCACTCTAACTATGGCTACACCTTC,CSASQGHSNYGYTF
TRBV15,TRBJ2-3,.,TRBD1,TGTGCCACCAGCAGAGTAGACAGGGAACAGTATTTT,CATSRVDREQYF
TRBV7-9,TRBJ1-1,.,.,TGTGCCAGCAGCTTAGGACGGGCGGGGGTGACTGAAGCTTTCTTT,CASSLGRAGVTEAFF
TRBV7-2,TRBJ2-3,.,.,TGTGCCAGCAGCTTCCGGGACTCGCCGTATTTT,CASSFRDSPYF
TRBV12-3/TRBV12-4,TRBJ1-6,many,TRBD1,TGTGCCAGCAGTTGGGACAGGCGTAATTCACCCCTCCACTTT,CASSWDRRNSPLHF
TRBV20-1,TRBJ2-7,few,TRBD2,TGCAGTGCTAGAGGATGGCCGGGACTAGCGGGCCACGAGCAGTACTTC,CSARGWPGLAGHEQYF
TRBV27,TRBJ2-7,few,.,TGTGCCAGCAGTTTATCACAGTTAGCCTACGAGCAGTACTTC,CASSLSQLAYEQYF
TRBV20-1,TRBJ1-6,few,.,TGCAGTGCTCGGGCCCTTGAAACCTATAATTCACCCCTCCACTTT,CSARALETYNSPLHF
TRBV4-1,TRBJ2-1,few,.,TGCGCCAGCAGCCAAGATACCCTCAGGAGGGTATACAATGAGCAGTTCTTC,CASSQDTLRRVYNEQFF
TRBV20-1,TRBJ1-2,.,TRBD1,TGCAGTGACAGGGACAGGGGGGCCTATGGCTACACCTTC,CSDRDRGAYGYTF
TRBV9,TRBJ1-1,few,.,TGTGCCAGCAGCGGAGACCGGAAAACAGGGAACACTGAAGCTTTCTTT,CASSGDRKTGNTEAFF
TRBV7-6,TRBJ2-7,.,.,TGTGCCAGCAGCCGCCGGACATCTAGGAATGAGCAGTACTTC,CASSRRTSRNEQYF
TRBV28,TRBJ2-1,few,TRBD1,TGTGCCAGCAGATATATGGGACAGTCGAATGAGCAGTTCTTC,CASRYMGQSNEQFF
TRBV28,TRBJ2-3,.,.,TGTGCCAGCAGTTGGCTCATCGGGGTTGGGACAGATACGCAGTATTTT,CASSWLIGVGTDTQYF
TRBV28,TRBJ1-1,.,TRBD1,TGTGCCAGCAGTTCACCCGGGACAGGGGGCGGGAACACCGAAGCTTTCTTT,CASSSPGTGGGNTEAFF
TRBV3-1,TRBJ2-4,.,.,TGTGCCAGCAGCCAGGGACCTGGAAACATTCAGTACTTC,CASSQGPGNIQYF
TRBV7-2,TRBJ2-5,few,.,TGTGCCAGCAGCTTAGCCGCGTACAACCAAGAGACCCAGTACTTC,CASSLAAYNQETQYF
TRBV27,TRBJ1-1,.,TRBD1,TGTGCCAGCAGTGGGAGGACAGGGGGGGGTGAAGCTTTCTTT,CASSGRTGGGEAFF
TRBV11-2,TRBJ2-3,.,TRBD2,TGTGCCAGCAGCTTCCCTAGCGGGGGGACCACAGATACGCAGTATTTT,CASSFPSGGTTDTQYF
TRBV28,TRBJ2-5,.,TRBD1,TGTGCCAGCAGTAACCGGGACAGTTTAGGGGAGACCCAGTACTTC,CASSNRDSLGETQYF
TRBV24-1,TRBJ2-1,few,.,TGTGCCACCAGTGCCGGACTATCAGGCGAGCAGTTCTTC,CATSAGLSGEQFF
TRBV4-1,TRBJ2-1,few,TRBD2,TGCGCCAGCAGCCAAGAAGGGGCTAGCGGGGGGCCGACATCCTACAATGAGCAGTTCTTC,CASSQEGASGGPTSYNEQFF
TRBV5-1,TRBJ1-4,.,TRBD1,TGCGCCAGCAGCGTCGGACAGGGAGGAGAAAAACTGTTTTTT,CASSVGQGGEKLFF
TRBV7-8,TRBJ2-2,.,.,TGTGCCAGCAGACCATACACCGGGGAGCTGTTTTTT,CASRPYTGELFF
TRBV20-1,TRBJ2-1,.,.,TGCAGTGCGGGGATCCCTTACTCAAGCAATGAGCAGTTCTTC,CSAGIPYSSNEQFF
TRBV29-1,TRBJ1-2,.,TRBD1,TGCAGCGTTGTGGGGACAGGGGGGGATGCTATCTATGGCTACACCTTC,CSVVGTGGDAIYGYTF
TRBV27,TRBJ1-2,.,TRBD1,TGTGCCAGCAGTGAGGGGACAGGGGGCGCCCACTATGGCTACACCTTC,CASSEGTGGAHYGYTF
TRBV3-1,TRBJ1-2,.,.,TGTGCCAGCAGCCAGCAGTTCAGGGGATCGGATGGCTACACCTTC,CASSQQFRGSDGYTF
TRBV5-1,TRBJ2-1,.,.,TGCGCCAGCAGCTTGAGTACAGCCAACAATGAGCAGTTCTTC,CASSLSTANNEQFF
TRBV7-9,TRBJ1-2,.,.,TGTGCCAGCAGCCCTACAGGGTACGGCTATGGCTACACCTTC,CASSPTGYGYGYTF
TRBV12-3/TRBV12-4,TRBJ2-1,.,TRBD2,TGTGCCAGCAGGACGAATCCGGGACTAGCGGGAGATCCCTCTAAGTACAATGAGCAGTTCTTC,CASRTNPGLAGDPSKYNEQFF
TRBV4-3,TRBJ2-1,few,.,TGCGCCAGCAGCCAAGATTATAGGGCAGGGAGCTCCTACAATGAGCAGTTCTTC,CASSQDYRAGSSYNEQFF
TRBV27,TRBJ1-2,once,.,TGTGCCAGCAGTAACAGGGCCGGCGGCTACACCTTC,CASSNRAGGYTF